The 20 T cell receptor beta chains below were found in one sample sequenced in a study of vaccination effects on CD4 cells after COVID-19. ViraFEST assay sequencing came after antigen-specific CD4+ T cells were expanded with viral peptide pools. Scientists isolated CD4+ T cells after a roughly 9-day culture period ended. Of the BNT162b2 and mRNA-1273 vaccines, participants received two doses of one or the other. Profiled with immunoSEQ multiplex PCR; TCRdb holds only in-frame clones, not every one. This sample yields around 46,000 clones, of which 74% are seen a single time; about 15% belongs to the top ten. These TCRs are of unknown antigen specificity. The input for sequencing was CD4+ T cells from PBMCs cultured with HCoV-OC43 spike peptides, taken after COVID-19 vaccination. Subset denoted: HCoV-OC43 spike overlapping peptide pool stimulation. The receptors originated from a human donor who received a COVID-19 vaccine.

This clone was observed a few times. V and J are TRBV5-4 and TRBJ2-7; tentatively, D is TRBD1 (7 bases). The V end was cut by 3 bases, the J end by 0 bases, with 19 bases between. Germline V gives CDR1 SGHNT, CDR2 YYREEE (reference sequence). This CDR3 has 17 amino acids. The CDR3 nucleotides are TGTGCCAGCAGCTACAGGACAGGAGGGATTAACTCCTACGAGCAGTACTTC. Translation gives CASSYRTGGINSYEQYF.

The gene calls are TRBV3-1 (or the pseudogene TRBV3-2) and TRBJ2-7, with 11 bases identical to TRBD2. The CDR3 covers 15 residues. Trimming removed 1 base from V and 3 bases from J; junction bases left unmatched: 2. Germline V gene sequence: CDR1 LGHDT, CDR2 YNNKEL (reference sequence). This CDR3 reads CASSQALAGGYEQYF. Here the CDR3 DNA reads TGTGCCAGCAGCCAAGCTCTAGCGGGAGGCTACGAGCAGTACTTC.

The J gene is TRBJ1-6, the V gene TRBV2; the match to TRBD1 covers 8 bases. Germline CDR1 reads SNHLY; CDR2 reads FYNNEI. The CDR3 covers 15 residues. V was pared by 2 bases and J by 10 bases, with 7 bases of the junction left unmatched. DNA of the CDR3: TGTGCCAGCAGTGAATCCGGGACAGGTCGCTCACCCCTCCACTTT. It codes for CASSESGTGRSPLHF.

The rearrangement uses TRBV5-8 and TRBJ1-6; D is uncertain. The V end lost 2 bases, the J end lost 3 bases, and 6 bases lay between the germline ends. Germline lookup yields CDR1 SGHTS and CDR2 YDEGEE. The CDR3 loop spans 14 amino acids. The CDR3 here is CASSLVSYNSPLHF. The DNA of the CDR3 is TGTGCCAGCAGCTTAGTAAGCTATAATTCACCCCTCCACTTT.

V usage is TRBV4-2 and J usage is TRBJ2-5; weak D call: TRBD2 (6 bases). The CDR3 is 16 amino acids. V dropped 3 bases and J dropped 2 bases, with 16 bases sitting between them. Germline lookup yields CDR1 LGHNA and CDR2 YNFKEQ. In DNA form, the CDR3 reads TGTGCCAGCAGCCAGGCCTCGACCGCGGGACAAGAGACCCAGTACTTC. The encoded protein is CASSQASTAGQETQYF.

The chain combines TRBV2 with TRBJ1-2; 8 nucleotides line up with TRBD1. Trimming removed 9 bases from V and 3 bases from J; junction bases left unmatched: 6. The CDR3 sequence is 13 residues long. Germline V gene data show CDR1 as SNHLY and CDR2 as FYNNEI. CDR3 loop: CARTTGVDYGYTF. In DNA, the CDR3 is TGTGCCAGAACGACAGGGGTGGACTATGGCTACACCTTC.

V gene TRBV6-6 combines with J gene TRBJ1-4, with D possibly TRBD1 on 5 matching bases. Trimming cost V 4 bases and J 3 bases, with 9 bases left between them. From germline, CDR1 is MNHNY and CDR2 SVGAGI (reference sequence). The CDR3 extends over 14 amino acids. DNA of the CDR3: TGTGCCAGCAGTTGGAGGGGTTCTAATGAAAAACTGTTTTTT. Its protein is CASSWRGSNEKLFF.

Only a few counts were recorded for this clone. The gene calls are TRBV20-1 and TRBJ1-3, with D unclear. V was cut by 4 bases and J by 7 bases, with 8 bases left in between. The germline CDR1 and CDR2 sequences are DFQATT and SNEGSKA (reference sequence). This CDR3 is built from 11 residues. This CDR3 reads CSANLENTIYF. The CDR3 DNA reads TGCAGTGCTAATCTCGAGAACACCATATATTTT.

The chain has TRBV30 and TRBJ2-2; 9 bases fit TRBD1. Germline trimming cut 3 bases from V and 4 bases from J; bases unmatched to any gene: 9. Per germline, CDR1 GTSNPN and CDR2 SVGIG (reference sequence). The CDR3 sequence is 16 residues long. CDR3 sequence (DNA): TGTGCCTGGAGGGCTCCGGGACAGGGACGCACCGGGGAGCTGTTTTTT. Its translation is CAWRAPGQGRTGELFF.

The V and J genes are TRBV3-1 (or the pseudogene TRBV3-2) and TRBJ1-6, with a possible D match to TRBD1 (5 bases). Trimming cost V 8 bases and J 7 bases, with 6 bases left between them. CDR3 length equals 11 residues. Germline CDR1 reads LGHDT; CDR2 reads YNNKEL (reference sequence). The CDR3 sequence: CASGDNSPLHF. DNA of the CDR3: TGTGCCAGCGGGGACAATTCACCCCTCCACTTT.

J is TRBJ1-2 and V is TRBV7-9, with D possibly matching TRBD1 (6 bases). The CDR3 extends over 17 amino acids. Germline CDR1 and CDR2: SEHNR and FQNEAQ (reference sequence). V shed 6 bases and J shed 4 bases, with 24 bases lying between them. The CDR3 DNA sequence: TGTGCCAGCAGTGACCAACAGGGTCCAGGACGCGGCTATGGCTACACCTTC. This sequence encodes CASSDQQGPGRGYGYTF.

This sequence joins TRBV6-6 and TRBJ1-1; D is unclear. CDR1 MNHNY and CDR2 SVGAGI come from the germline V gene (reference sequence). The germline V and J ends were trimmed by 6 bases and 1 base, with 12 bases remaining between them. The CDR3 is 14 residues long. This CDR3 reads CASSGPARNTEAFF. The CDR3 DNA sequence: TGTGCCAGCAGCGGACCTGCAAGGAACACTGAAGCTTTCTTT.

A few counts support this clone. The chain uses TRBV10-2 and TRBJ1-5; D is undetermined. The V end was cut by 0 bases, the J end by 7 bases, with 16 bases between. CDR3 length: 16 amino acids. Germline CDR1 WSHSY, CDR2 SAAADI. The CDR3 loop reads CASSESGMRYAQPQHF. The CDR3, as DNA: TGCGCCAGCAGTGAGTCGGGTATGCGGTACGCGCAGCCCCAGCATTTT.

The chain carries TRBV6-5 and TRBJ1-4; no definite D call. Trimming removed 1 base at V and 6 bases at J, with 9 bases between. Germline loops: CDR1 MNHEY, CDR2 SVGAGI. This CDR3 contains 14 residues. The CDR3 protein is CASSYFPSHEKLFF. The CDR3, as DNA: TGTGCCAGCAGTTACTTTCCGTCCCATGAAAAACTGTTTTTT.

The CDR3 DNA reads TGTGCCAGCAGCTTAGGAACGGGACGTCCCCCGTTGCAGTTCTTC. Translated: CASSLGTGRPPLQFF. The chain recombines TRBV11-3 with TRBJ2-1; possibly TRBD1 or TRBD2 for D (5 bases each). This CDR3 is built from 15 residues. Per the germline V gene, CDR1 is SGHNT and CDR2 is YENEEA. Trimming cost V 1 base and J 12 bases, with 19 bases left between them.

The J gene is TRBJ1-5, the V gene TRBV5-6; D is undetermined. The V and J ends lost 6 bases and 1 base respectively, with 14 bases between them. Germline V gene data show CDR1 as SGHDT and CDR2 as YYEEEE. This CDR3 region has 15 residues. Here the CDR3 reads CASTLGPRSNQPQHF. The CDR3 coding sequence is TGTGCCAGCACCCTCGGCCCCAGGAGCAATCAGCCCCAGCATTTT. The full variable domain, rest sourced from reference TRBV5-6 and TRBJ1-5, is DAGVTQSPTHLIKTRGQQVTLRCSPKSGHDTVSWYQQALGQGPQFIFQYYEEEERQRGNFPDRFSGHQFPNYSSELNVNALLLGDSALYLCASTLGPRSNQPQHFGDGTRLSIL.

This sequence joins TRBV24-1 and TRBJ2-3, with TRBD1 matching 11 bases. CDR1 KGHDR and CDR2 SFDVKD come from the germline V gene. The CDR3 covers 20 residues. V dropped 7 bases and J dropped 5; count of bases not matched to a gene: 22. The CDR3 protein is CATSSATPGQGAYTGDTQYF. CDR3 DNA sequence: TGTGCCACCAGCTCAGCTACGCCAGGACAGGGGGCTTATACGGGAGATACGCAGTATTTT.

This chain connects TRBV5-4 to TRBJ1-2; 7 bases fit TRBD1. The length of the CDR3 is 15 residues. J was trimmed by 0 bases and V by 3 bases; bases with no gene match: 5. CDR1 is SGHNT and CDR2 is YYREEE in the germline V gene (reference sequence). CDR3 amino acids: CASSWGTATNYGYTF. The CDR3 bases are TGTGCCAGCAGCTGGGGGACAGCCACTAACTATGGCTACACCTTC. The variable domain in full, with the rest retrieved from reference TRBV5-4 and TRBJ1-2, is ETGVTQSPTHLIKTRGQQVTLRCSSQSGHNTVSWYQQALGQGPQFIFQYYREEENGRGNFPPRFSGLQFPNYSSELNVNALELDDSALYLCASSWGTATNYGYTFGSGTRLTVV.

This chain joins TRBV20-1 and TRBJ2-5, with D unresolved. V lost 5 bases, J lost 5 bases, and 9 bases lay in between. Germline CDR1 is DFQATT and CDR2 is SNEGSKA (reference sequence). The CDR3 is 11 residues long. CDR3 bases: TGCAGTGCTCCTAGATTGGAGACCCAGTACTTC. This codes for CSAPRLETQYF.

V and J are TRBV10-3 and TRBJ1-2; D unresolved. This CDR3 comprises 12 residues. V was pared by 9 bases and J by 2 bases, with 10 bases between. Per the germline V gene, CDR1 is ENHRY and CDR2 is SYGVKD. CDR3 in DNA: TGTGCCATGCATCAGAACAACTATGGCTACACCTTC. This gives the protein CAMHQNNYGYTF.